The 29 T cell receptor beta chains in this list originate from one sample, sequenced in a study of blood T cell repertoires in COVID-19. Some clones are missing from TCRdb's copy, which holds only in-frame ones; the method was immunoSEQ multiplex PCR. The sample carries about 200,000 clones, around nine tenths recorded once. Material: peripheral blood. The source of these receptors is a man aged 45-65 years with COVID-19, enrolled during active disease.

The J gene is TRBJ1-2, the V gene TRBV9; D ambiguous. CDR3 length: 14 amino acids. Germline lookup yields CDR1 SGDLS and CDR2 YYNGEE. V dropped 0 bases and J dropped 2 bases, with 8 bases sitting between them. The CDR3 here is CASSVGTGNYGYTF. In DNA form, the CDR3 reads TGTGCCAGCAGCGTAGGGACGGGAAACTATGGCTACACCTTC.

The V and J genes are TRBV12-3 or TRBV12-4 and TRBJ2-1; D is ambiguous. Between the trimmed V and J ends, which lost 6 bases and 8 bases, there was a span of 8 bases. This CDR3 has 11 amino acids. Here the CDR3 reads CASSVFDEQFF. The DNA for the CDR3 is TGTGCCAGCAGCGTATTTGATGAGCAGTTCTTC.

This chain uses TRBV14 with TRBJ2-2, with D perhaps TRBD2 (5 bases). Germline-derived CDR1 and CDR2 are SGHDN and FVKESK. The CDR3 runs to 13 residues. V lost 2 bases and J lost 6, with 7 bases in between. The CDR3 DNA follows: TGTGCCAGCAGCCAAACTAGACCCGGGGAGCTGTTTTTT. It specifies CASSQTRPGELFF.

J is TRBJ1-5 and V is TRBV6-1; 7 bases are shared with TRBD1. The J segment lost 7 bases and the V segment lost 0 bases, leaving 6 bases of the junction unmatched. This CDR3 spans 15 amino acids. Per the germline V gene, CDR1 is MNHNS and CDR2 is SASEGT. Here the CDR3 reads CASSEAEGAGQPQHF. DNA of the CDR3: TGTGCCAGCAGTGAAGCAGAGGGGGCGGGACAGCCCCAGCATTTT.

This clone was found once. Sequence at one end of the junction differs from germline and may be a read error. This chain connects TRBV7-7 to TRBJ2-5; D unclear. The CDR3 runs to 15 residues. CDR1 is SSHAT, CDR2 FNYEAQ, per germline (reference sequence). The CDR3 DNA is TGTGCTAGCAGCCTCGGGTTGGCGTTCCAAGAGACCCAGTACTTC. Encoded protein: CASSLGLAFQETQYF.

This clone has a handful of counts. The sample has other DNA sequences that encode this CDR3 too. CDR3 nucleotide sequence: TGTGCCAGCAGCGTAGCTGAAGGGGGCTACGAGCAGTACTTC. Residues: CASSVAEGGYEQYF. The chain combines TRBV9 with TRBJ2-7; D is perhaps TRBD1 (6 bases). Germline V gives CDR1 SGDLS, CDR2 YYNGEE. The CDR3 contains 14 residues. V was trimmed by 0 bases and J by 3 bases, leaving 10 bases between them.

This sequence joins TRBV28 and TRBJ2-3; the match to TRBD2 covers 12 bases. CDR1 is MDHEN, CDR2 SYDVKM, per germline. The CDR3 loop spans 15 amino acids. V lost 6 bases to trimming and J lost 7 bases; unmatched junction nucleotides: 8. The DNA for the CDR3 is TGTGCCAGCAGCCCGACTAGCGGGGGAGCCAATACGCAGTATTTT. Amino acids: CASSPTSGGANTQYF.

This chain connects TRBV29-1 to TRBJ2-1; the D is unclear. Trimming took 8 bases from V and 5 from J, leaving 10 bases between them. There are 11 residues in the CDR3. Germline assignment: CDR1 SQVTM and CDR2 ANQGSEA. The DNA for the CDR3 is TGCAGCACCTGGGCCAACAATGAGCAGTTCTTC. This translates into CSTWANNEQFF.

The genes are TRBV5-4 and TRBJ2-1, with D possibly TRBD2 on 6 matching bases. The germline V gene has CDR1 SGHNT and CDR2 YYREEE (reference sequence). This CDR3 contains 15 residues. V lost 4 bases to trimming and J lost 0 bases, with 11 bases between them. CDR3: CASSPTGVSYNEQFF. Here the CDR3 DNA reads TGTGCCAGCAGCCCTACGGGGGTCTCCTACAATGAGCAGTTCTTC.

The CDR3 protein is CASSQDRGYYEQYF. The CDR3 nucleotides are TGTGCCAGCAGCCAAGACCGGGGGTACTACGAGCAGTACTTC. The J gene is TRBJ2-7, the V gene TRBV4-2, with a tentative D call TRBD2 (6 bases). V was trimmed by 0 bases and J by 3 bases, leaving 9 bases between them. Germline CDR1 is LGHNA and CDR2 is YNFKEQ. The CDR3 has 14 amino acids.

This clone was detected only once. The genes are TRBV6-5 and TRBJ1-6, with unresolved D. Trimming cost V 7 bases and J 5 bases, with 9 bases left between them. This CDR3 region has 13 residues. Per germline, CDR1 MNHEY and CDR2 SVGAGI. The CDR3 region is CASMSPDNSPLHF. CDR3 coding DNA: TGTGCCAGCATGTCTCCTGATAATTCACCCCTCCACTTT.

The chain joins TRBV6-5 to TRBJ2-7; TRBD1 agrees at 9 bases. Trimming removed 7 bases from V and 7 bases from J; junction bases left unmatched: 5. The germline gives CDR1 MNHEY, CDR2 SVGAGI. The CDR3 runs 12 residues. The CDR3 DNA reads as TGTGCCAGCACCAGACAGGGGGGAGAGCAGTACTTC. Translated: CASTRQGGEQYF.

The chain is built from TRBV28 and TRBJ2-3, with 7 bases fitting TRBD1. From germline, CDR1 is MDHEN and CDR2 SYDVKM. The CDR3 length is 16 residues. Trimming removed 7 bases from V and 2 bases from J; junction bases left unmatched: 12. Here the CDR3 reads CASTFGSGGNTDTQYF. DNA for the CDR3: TGTGCCAGCACCTTCGGGTCAGGGGGTAACACAGATACGCAGTATTTT.

V and J are TRBV11-2 and TRBJ2-7, with 7 bases identical to TRBD1. The CDR3 extends over 15 amino acids. The junction had 7 bases not matched to a gene; V was cut back by 5 bases and J by 0 bases. CDR1 is SGHAT, CDR2 FQNNGV, per germline. The CDR3 DNA reads TGTGCCAGCAGCCCGGGTACAGGGGTCTCCTACGAGCAGTACTTC. This codes for CASSPGTGVSYEQYF.

The chain has TRBV29-1 and TRBJ1-2; TRBD1 matches at 12 bases. The V and J ends lost 3 bases and 4 bases, in that order; junction bases with no gene match: 12. Germline CDR1 is SQVTM and CDR2 is ANQGSEA. The CDR3 runs to 17 residues. Here the CDR3 reads CSVDRDRGRRNSYGYTF. CDR3 bases: TGCAGCGTTGACAGGGACAGGGGGCGAAGAAATAGCTATGGCTACACCTTC.

In DNA form, the CDR3 reads TGTGCCAGCAGCTTAGTTACAGGCCTTAAAGAGACCCAGTACTTC. This gives the protein CASSLVTGLKETQYF. This rearrangement joins TRBV7-7 to TRBJ2-5, with D possibly TRBD1 on 5 matching bases. V shed 1 base and J shed 3 bases, with 12 bases lying between them. CDR1 and CDR2 from the germline V gene are SSHAT and FNYEAQ (reference sequence). The CDR3 loop spans 15 amino acids.

V usage is TRBV7-2 and J usage is TRBJ1-5; possibly TRBD1 for D (6 bases). Germline CDR1 reads SGHTA; CDR2 reads FQGNSA. The V and J ends lost 1 base and 7 bases respectively, with 8 bases between them. The CDR3 contains 13 residues. CDR3 in DNA: TGTGCCAGCAGCTTAGACAGGGTGCAGCCCCAGCATTTT. Translated, it gives CASSLDRVQPQHF.

The V call is TRBV29-1, the J call TRBJ1-2; 9 nucleotides line up with TRBD1. This CDR3 has 14 residues. With V trimmed by 7 bases and J by 6 bases, 12 bases remained unmatched. CDR1 is SQVTM, CDR2 ANQGSEA, per germline. CDR3 sequence: CSALGQGRANGYTF. The CDR3, as DNA: TGCAGCGCCCTTGGACAGGGGCGAGCTAATGGCTACACCTTC.

The rearrangement uses TRBV5-5 and TRBJ2-4; TRBD1 matches at 8 bases. The V gene's germline CDR1 is SGHKS and CDR2 YYEKEE (reference sequence). V trimming: 2 bases; J trimming: 0 bases; junction bases outside the gene matches: 13. The CDR3 contains 19 residues. CDR3 in amino acids: CASSFREQGGLIAKNIQYF. Written as DNA, the CDR3 is TGTGCCAGCAGCTTTAGGGAACAGGGGGGTTTGATAGCCAAAAACATTCAGTACTTC.

The chain employs TRBV4-2 and TRBJ1-1; no clear D. There are 15 residues in the CDR3. Trimming stripped 0 bases from V and 1 base from J, with 9 bases between. Looked up from germline, CDR1 is LGHNA and CDR2 is YNFKEQ. The CDR3: CASSQEGRPNTEAFF. The CDR3 DNA sequence: TGTGCCAGCAGCCAAGAGGGCAGGCCGAACACTGAAGCTTTCTTT.

This clone was recorded many times. The V gene is TRBV3-1 (or the pseudogene TRBV3-2), the J gene TRBJ1-1; D unresolved. Trimming cost V 4 bases and J 5 bases, with 8 bases left between them. CDR1 is LGHDT, CDR2 YNNKEL, per germline (reference sequence). CDR3 size: 12 residues. This CDR3 is CASSPDFTEAFF. In DNA form, the CDR3 reads TGTGCCAGCAGCCCGGACTTTACTGAAGCTTTCTTT.

This chain joins TRBV6-1 and TRBJ1-6, with TRBD1 identical over 7 bases. The CDR3 consists of 15 residues. Germline V gives CDR1 MNHNS, CDR2 SASEGT. With 2 bases clipped from V and 3 bases from J, the junction kept 1 base outside the gene matches. The CDR3 loop reads CASSERDSYNSPLHF. CDR3 in DNA: TGTGCCAGCAGTGAAAGGGACAGCTATAATTCACCCCTCCACTTT.

The J gene is TRBJ1-1, the V gene TRBV4-3, with D possibly TRBD1 on 5 matching bases. CDR1 is LGHNA, CDR2 YSLEER, per germline. The CDR3 sequence is 14 residues long. V lost 6 bases and J 2 bases, leaving 13 bases between the germline ends. The CDR3 reads CASRTGGVNTEAFF. The DNA of the CDR3 is TGCGCCAGCAGGACCGGGGGAGTTAACACTGAAGCTTTCTTT.

As concerns this clone: The sample has other DNA sequences that encode this CDR3 too. The V call is TRBV18, the J call TRBJ2-3; D is undetermined. V was cut by 0 bases and J by 2 bases, with 3 bases left in between. This CDR3 has 13 residues. Germline V gene sequence: CDR1 KGHSH, CDR2 LQKENI. CDR3 in amino acids: CASSPPSTDTQYF. The CDR3 DNA sequence: TGTGCCAGCTCACCACCCTCCACAGATACGCAGTATTTT.

The chain couples TRBV23-1 to TRBJ2-3, with TRBD2 matching 14 bases. TRBV23-1 is placed among ORFs of uncertain function. CDR3 size: 18 residues. V lost 1 base, J lost 5 bases, and 8 bases stayed unmatched. This CDR3 reads CASSQLGTSGGPGDTQYF. The CDR3, as DNA: TGCGCCAGCAGTCAATTGGGGACTAGCGGGGGCCCGGGAGATACGCAGTATTTT.

V usage is TRBV20-1 and J usage is TRBJ1-2, with TRBD1 matching 7 bases. The germline CDR1 and CDR2 sequences are DFQATT and SNEGSKA (reference sequence). The J segment lost 4 bases and the V segment lost 7 bases, leaving 3 bases of the junction unmatched. This CDR3 spans 11 amino acids. CDR3 protein: CSETGPYGYTF. In nucleotides, the CDR3 is TGCAGTGAGACAGGGCCCTATGGCTACACCTTC.

The chain couples TRBV7-3 to TRBJ1-6; no clear D gene. V was pared by 3 bases and J by 6 bases, with 12 bases between. The CDR3 sequence is 15 residues long. CDR1 and CDR2 (germline): SGHTA, FQGTGA. DNA for the CDR3: TGTGCCAGCAGCTTTGGCACGATTCCTAATTCACCCCTCCACTTT. This encodes CASSFGTIPNSPLHF.

The chain has TRBV5-1 and TRBJ2-1, with D tentatively TRBD2 (7 bases). The CDR3 totals 17 residues. Trimming removed 4 bases at V and 10 bases at J, with 27 bases between. CDR1 and CDR2 from the germline V gene are SGHRS and YFSETQ. CDR3 bases: TGCGCCAGCAGCCCGCAACCGGGGGCGGGAGAGGTTGGGGAGCAGTTCTTC. This codes for CASSPQPGAGEVGEQFF.

The J gene is TRBJ2-3, the V gene TRBV7-9; no firm D call. Germline CDR1 and CDR2: SEHNR and FQNEAQ (reference sequence). Trimming took off 1 base at V and 6 bases at J, with 11 bases between the two ends. The CDR3 is 14 residues long. Written as DNA, the CDR3 is TGTGCCAGCAGCTTAGGGGCCAATCGGGATACGCAGTATTTT. This encodes CASSLGANRDTQYF.